One and the same sample provided the 19 T cell receptor beta chains below, sequenced in a study of T cells in Graves' hyperthyroidism and ophthalmopathy. TCR beta CDR3 regions were amplified from RNA transcripts. TCR CDR3 regions were first amplified by RT-PCR with HTBI primers. In TCRdb, the multiplex PCR reads were re-called with MiXCR into one record per CDR3 protein. Among some 700,000 distinct CDR3 sequences, roughly a sixth were seen once, and the ten largest hold around a sixth. Sequenced material: blood. The receptors come from a man between 50 and 59 years old with Graves' hyperthyroidism.

This clonotype came up many times. This sequence joins TRBV7-2 and TRBJ2-7; unclear D gene. V lost 5 bases to trimming and J lost 3 bases, with 17 bases between them. Germline V gene lookup returns CDR1 SGHTA and CDR2 FQGNSA. This CDR3 has 15 residues. CDR3 residues: CASSKEMGQIYEQYF. DNA of the CDR3: TGTGCCAGCAGCAAAGAGATGGGCCAGATCTACGAGCAGTACTTC.

Note on this clonotype: This sequence may be a read error, since a much larger clone differs from it by one base. The gene calls are TRBV7-9 and TRBJ2-3; D unresolved. The germline V gene has CDR1 SEHNR and CDR2 FQNEAQ (reference sequence). The CDR3 is 14 residues long. V was clipped by 2 bases and J by 4 bases, with 10 bases between them. In DNA form, the CDR3 reads TGTGCCAGCAGCTTAAATGTGGGGTCAGATACGCAGTATTTT. Its translation is CASSLNVGSDTQYF.

This clonotype was recorded at least ten times. The rearrangement uses TRBV10-3 and TRBJ2-3, with 8 nucleotides matching TRBD1. Looked up from germline, CDR1 is ENHRY and CDR2 is SYGVKD. V lost 3 bases, J lost 9 bases, and 8 bases stayed unmatched. The CDR3 consists of 14 residues. The DNA for the CDR3 is TGTGCCATCAGTGAACCGACAGGGGTTGGCACGCAGTATTTT. Its translation: CAISEPTGVGTQYF.

There are many counts of this clonotype. The rearrangement links TRBV6-2 or TRBV6-3 to TRBJ2-7; 8 nucleotides align to TRBD1. CDR1 is MNHEY and CDR2 is SVGEGT in the germline V gene. V shed 4 bases, J shed 6 bases, and the junction held 2 bases outside the gene matches. This CDR3 region has 12 residues. This CDR3 reads CASSWQGAEQYF. CDR3 DNA sequence: TGTGCCAGCAGTTGGCAGGGGGCCGAGCAGTACTTC.

V gene TRBV29-1 combines with J gene TRBJ2-7; no reliable D call. In germline, CDR1 is SQVTM, CDR2 ANQGSEA. Trimming left V 3 bases short and J 3 bases short, with 6 bases between. The CDR3 spans 11 residues. CDR3 sequence: CSVERNYEQYF. For the CDR3, the DNA is TGCAGCGTTGAGAGGAACTACGAGCAGTACTTC.

DNA for the CDR3: TGTGCCAGCAGTTACTTACTAGCGGGAGGGTACGAGCAGTACTTC. Translated, it gives CASSYLLAGGYEQYF. The J gene is TRBJ2-7, the V gene TRBV6-5, with TRBD2 identical over 13 bases. V was pared by 1 base and J by 4 bases, with 1 base of the junction left unmatched. The CDR3 loop spans 15 amino acids. Looked up from germline, CDR1 is MNHEY and CDR2 is SVGAGI.

This clonotype was recorded a few times. The chain links TRBV18 to TRBJ2-1; a possible D gene is TRBD2 (6 bases). V dropped 6 bases and J dropped 5 bases, with 14 bases sitting between them. The CDR3 spans 14 residues. Germline values: CDR1 KGHSH, CDR2 LQKENI. The CDR3 nucleotides are TGTGCCAGCTCCCAACGGCAGCGGGACAATGAGCAGTTCTTC. It specifies CASSQRQRDNEQFF.

This clonotype was recorded at least ten times. This rearrangement joins TRBV11-3 to TRBJ1-2; 8 bases match TRBD1. CDR1 SGHNT and CDR2 YENEEA come from the germline V gene. The CDR3 is 15 residues long. Germline trimming cut 4 bases from V and 8 bases from J; bases unmatched to any gene: 12. The CDR3 loop reads CASSCISTGDGGYTF. In DNA form, the CDR3 reads TGTGCCAGCAGCTGTATTTCGACAGGGGATGGCGGCTACACCTTC.

The table lists this clonotype with many counts. The chain recombines TRBV28 with TRBJ2-1, with D possibly TRBD1 on 6 matching bases. The CDR3 sequence is 14 residues long. The V end was cut by 5 bases, the J end by 5 bases, with 13 bases between. The germline gives CDR1 MDHEN, CDR2 SYDVKM. The chain's CDR3 is CASSTQGFNNEQFF. Written as DNA, the CDR3 is TGTGCCAGCAGTACCCAGGGGTTCAACAATGAGCAGTTCTTC.

As for this clonotype: A much larger clone lies a single base off, so this may be a read error. The V call is TRBV11-2, the J call TRBJ2-5; TRBD1 agrees at 10 bases. Germline-derived CDR1 and CDR2 are SGHAT and FQNNGV. The CDR3 sequence is 19 residues long. J gave up 2 bases and V 3 bases, and 15 bases lay outside the gene matches. The CDR3 DNA follows: TGTGCCAGCAGCTTCGGTCGGGGACAGGGGACGAGAATTCAAGAGACCCAGTACTTC. Translation: CASSFGRGQGTRIQETQYF.

This clonotype was observed many times. The J gene is TRBJ1-2, the V gene TRBV28; possibly TRBD1 for D (5 bases). The CDR3 spans 14 residues. The ends were cut back, 3 bases at V and 4 bases at J, with 12 bases in the middle. Germline loops: CDR1 MDHEN, CDR2 SYDVKM. The CDR3 nucleotides are TGTGCCAGCAGTTTTGGTGGGGCGGCCTATGGCTACACCTTC. Protein product: CASSFGGAAYGYTF.

This rearrangement joins TRBV5-1 to TRBJ2-7, with D possibly matching TRBD2 (6 bases). Germline CDR1 is SGHRS and CDR2 is YFSETQ. The length of the CDR3 is 17 residues. Trimming shortened V by 4 bases and J by 1 base, and 21 bases separated the two germline ends. The CDR3 sequence is CASSNGSGSGFSYEQYF. The CDR3 nucleotides read TGCGCCAGCAGCAACGGGTCGGGTAGCGGATTTTCCTACGAGCAGTACTTC.

This clonotype was seen many times. This chain joins TRBV24-1 and TRBJ1-5, with D perhaps TRBD1 (5 bases). The CDR3 has 17 amino acids. The germline V gene has CDR1 KGHDR and CDR2 SFDVKD. V lost 3 bases to trimming and J lost 0 bases, with 14 bases between them. DNA for the CDR3: TGTGCCACCAGTGATCCCGACAGCGCACATAGCAATCAGCCCCAGCATTTT. This translates into CATSDPDSAHSNQPQHF.

The genes are TRBV3-1 and TRBJ2-5, with TRBD1 identical over 10 bases. Per germline, CDR1 LGHDT and CDR2 YNNKEL (reference sequence). V was clipped by 4 bases and J by 3 bases; unmatched bases: 8. The CDR3 covers 16 residues. CDR3 residues: CASSRGTGVKEETQYF. The CDR3 nucleotides read TGTGCCAGCAGCCGCGGGACAGGGGTAAAGGAAGAGACCCAGTACTTC.

This clonotype was detected many times. The rearrangement uses TRBV19 and TRBJ2-3; 15 nucleotides align to TRBD2. The V and J ends lost 7 bases and 4 bases, in that order; junction bases with no gene match: 6. This CDR3 contains 16 residues. Germline assignment: CDR1 LNHDA and CDR2 SQIVND (reference sequence). CDR3 coding DNA: TGTGCCAGTACCAAGCGGACTAGCGGGAGGGCAGATACGCAGTATTTT. Its translation is CASTKRTSGRADTQYF. The variable domain in full, completed from reference TRBV19 and TRBJ2-3, reads DGGITQSPKYLFRKEGQNVTLSCEQNLNHDAMYWYRQDPGQGLRLIYYSQIVNDFQKGDIAEGYSVSREKKESFPLTVTSAQKNPTAFYLCASTKRTSGRADTQYFGPGTRLTVL.

The gene calls are TRBV30 and TRBJ1-3, with D perhaps TRBD1 (6 bases). The CDR3 extends over 18 amino acids. V was clipped by 6 bases and J by 0 bases, with 24 bases between them. The germline CDR1 and CDR2 sequences are GTSNPN and SVGIG (reference sequence). CDR3 in amino acids: CACHSYAQGPNSGNTIYF. In DNA form, the CDR3 reads TGTGCCTGCCATTCGTATGCCCAGGGGCCTAACTCTGGAAACACCATATATTTT.

This clonotype was detected ten times or more. The V call is TRBV7-3, the J call TRBJ2-1; TRBD2 might be the D (5 bases). This CDR3 contains 15 residues. Germline assignment: CDR1 SGHTA and CDR2 FQGTGA. Trimming took 5 bases from V and 0 from J, leaving 11 bases between them. CDR3 nucleotides: TGTGCCAGCAGCCCCGGAAGCGGCTCCTACAATGAGCAGTTCTTC. It codes for CASSPGSGSYNEQFF. The whole variable domain, filled in from reference TRBV7-3 and TRBJ2-1, reads GAGVSQTPSNKVTEKGKYVELRCDPISGHTALYWYRQSLGQGPEFLIYFQGTGAADDSGLPNDRFFAVRPEGSVSTLKIQRTERGDSAVYLCASSPGSGSYNEQFFGPGTRLTVL.

This clonotype was counted once. The gene calls are TRBV4-1 and TRBJ1-2; D ambiguous. V gave up 4 bases and J gave up 6 bases, with 15 bases separating them. This CDR3 contains 14 residues. Germline V gene lookup returns CDR1 MGHRA and CDR2 YSYEKL. The CDR3, as DNA: TGCGCCAGCAGCCGTCTTCCCTGGGAGAATGGCTACACCTTC. Translation gives CASSRLPWENGYTF.

The table lists this clonotype with many counts. V is TRBV12-3 or TRBV12-4 and J is TRBJ2-3; tentatively, D is TRBD1 (5 bases). The CDR3 runs to 10 residues. With 11 bases removed from V and 5 bases from J, the gap between germline ends came to 8 bases. In DNA form, the CDR3 reads TGTGCCTCTCAGGGAGATACGCAGTATTTT. Translated, it gives CASQGDTQYF.